This T cell receptor beta chain was sequenced in a study of T-cell memory formation after mild COVID-19. Turning to the study itself: Clusters were largely donor specific.

Germline lookup yields CDR1 SGHDN and CDR2 FVKESK. This CDR3 has 19 residues. Trimming shortened V by 1 base and J by 2 bases, and 21 bases separated the two germline ends. Study-wide results and caveats: Contracting CD4+ clones sat mainly in CM and EM; CD8+ in EMRA. From day 15 to 85, contracting clones were balanced between CD4 and CD8, whereas later expanders leaned toward CD4+. Some SARS-CoV-2-responding clones were already detected in memory before infection.

This clonotype was counted a few times. Its specificity is not known. TCRdb re-called the 5' RACE reads with MiXCR, one entry per CDR3 protein. Of hundreds of thousands of distinct CDR3 sequences in the sample, approximately 20% were seen once. This TCR was recovered from an adult woman who had mild COVID-19 (a few samples of this study predate the infection). Cell type and time point are not known. Specimen: PBMCs or a T cell subset sorted from them (not recorded which). The chain has TRBV14 and TRBJ2-1, with unresolved D. CDR3 DNA sequence: TGTGCCAGCAGCCAAGGGGCAGGTAGAAGCAGATATACCTACAATGAGCAGTTCTTC. It specifies CASSQGAGRSRYTYNEQFF.